Presented here are 10 T cell receptor beta chains from one specimen sequenced in a study of T cell responses to AZD1222 COVID-19 vaccine (dated by TCRdb to about 2021). The sample's time point label, in plain terms: baseline before first vaccination. The library came from the immunoSEQ multiplex PCR assay. Not all clones reach the TCRdb copy of this immuneACCESS table, which keeps in-frame sequences only. Checked studies attribute under half of the gap to unresolved V genes and leave the rest unexplained. The table for this sample lists roughly 96,000 clones; roughly nine tenths of them were counted only once. More than 1.5% of the sample is taken by the ten largest. Source: peripheral blood, taken on day 0 of AZD1222 vaccination. The receptors derive from an adult in good health.

The rearrangement uses TRBV4-1 and TRBJ1-6; 10 bases match TRBD1. Per germline, CDR1 MGHRA and CDR2 YSYEKL. V lost 1 base to trimming and J lost 7 bases; unmatched junction nucleotides: 1. CDR3 size: 15 residues. The CDR3 sequence: CASSQGGQGNSPLHF. In nucleotides, the CDR3 is TGCGCCAGCAGCCAAGGGGGACAGGGGAATTCACCCCTCCACTTT.

V usage is TRBV5-1 and J usage is TRBJ1-1; TRBD1 matches 7 bases. Germline V gene sequence: CDR1 SGHRS, CDR2 YFSETQ. The CDR3 runs 14 residues. Trimming at V came to 0 bases and at J to 6 bases, leaving 5 bases not matched to a gene. The CDR3: CASSLVQGDSEAFF. The CDR3 nucleotides read TGCGCCAGCAGCTTGGTTCAGGGGGACTCTGAAGCTTTCTTT.

V usage is TRBV6-5 and J usage is TRBJ1-1; possibly TRBD1 for D (5 bases). This CDR3 contains 13 residues. Trimming cost V 7 bases and J 2 bases, with 11 bases left between them. CDR1 is MNHEY and CDR2 is SVGAGI in the germline V gene. CDR3 protein: CASTGGPNTEAFF. The CDR3, as DNA: TGTGCCAGCACGGGGGGACCAAACACTGAAGCTTTCTTT.

The chain links TRBV6-5 to TRBJ1-5; a possible D gene is TRBD1 (5 bases). The V gene lost 2 bases and the J gene lost 1 base, with 9 bases spanning the gap. In germline, CDR1 is MNHEY, CDR2 SVGAGI. The CDR3 runs 15 residues. The DNA for the CDR3 is TGTGCCAGCAGTTACAGGAGACAGAGCAATCAGCCCCAGCATTTT. It specifies CASSYRRQSNQPQHF.

The gene calls are TRBV19 and TRBJ2-7, with D tentatively TRBD1 (6 bases). CDR1 and CDR2 (germline): LNHDA, SQIVND (reference sequence). Between the trimmed V and J ends, which lost 4 bases and 0 bases, there was a span of 19 bases. This CDR3 contains 17 residues. CDR3 loop: CASSTPETGTTSYEQYF. The CDR3 coding sequence is TGTGCCAGTAGTACCCCAGAGACAGGTACTACCTCCTACGAGCAGTACTTC.

The chain links TRBV30 to TRBJ2-1, with D unclear. This CDR3 region has 12 residues. V was trimmed by 5 bases and J by 0 bases, leaving 5 bases between them. In germline, CDR1 is GTSNPN, CDR2 SVGIG (reference sequence). CDR3 region: CAWGLSYNEQFF. CDR3 DNA sequence: TGTGCCTGGGGCCTCTCCTACAATGAGCAGTTCTTC.

The gene calls are TRBV7-9 and TRBJ2-7; no clear D. Germline V gene sequence: CDR1 SEHNR, CDR2 FQNEAQ (reference sequence). CDR3 length: 13 residues. Trimming removed 6 bases at V and 3 bases at J, with 12 bases between. CDR3 coding DNA: TGTGCCAGCAGTTTGGGTTCCCTCTACGAGCAGTACTTC. It yields the protein CASSLGSLYEQYF. Full variable domain (remainder filled in from reference TRBV7-9 and TRBJ2-7): DTGVSQNPRHKITKRGQNVTFRCDPISEHNRLYWYRQTLGQGPEFLTYFQNEAQLEKSRLLSDRFSAERPKGSFSTLEIQRTEQGDSAMYLCASSLGSLYEQYFGPGTRLTVT.

The rearrangement uses TRBV3-1 (or the pseudogene TRBV3-2) and TRBJ1-2; 8 positions match TRBD1. After removal of 3 bases from V and 2 bases from J, the junction contained 14 bases not matched to a gene. The germline gives CDR1 LGHDT, CDR2 YNNKEL (reference sequence). The CDR3 contains 18 residues. The CDR3 loop reads CASSQATGGRTFNYGYTF. The CDR3 DNA sequence: TGTGCCAGCAGCCAGGCAACAGGGGGGCGTACCTTCAACTATGGCTACACCTTC.

The V gene is TRBV23-1, the J gene TRBJ1-1; 7 nucleotides agree with TRBD1. TRBV23-1 carries the ORF label, with uncertain function. Unmatched junction bases numbered 6, after V lost 6 bases and J lost 2 bases. CDR3 length: 14 residues. As DNA, the CDR3 is TGCGCCAGCAGAGACAGGGAACCCAACACTGAAGCTTTCTTT. Protein sequence: CASRDREPNTEAFF.

This clone was picked up one time. This chain links TRBV6-6 with TRBJ2-7; maybe TRBD1 (6 bases). The CDR3 runs to 13 residues. V was pared by 6 bases and J by 3 bases, with 12 bases between. The germline CDR1 and CDR2 sequences are MNHNY and SVGAGI (reference sequence). In DNA form, the CDR3 reads TGTGCCAGCAGACCGGACAGCGACTACGAGCAGTACTTC. Protein sequence: CASRPDSDYEQYF.